This TCR beta chain was obtained from a study of shared clonotypes between healthy human individuals. TCRdb's copy holds only in-frame clones and misses some; the assay was immunoSEQ multiplex PCR. The table records some 650,000 clones, almost 97% of them present only once. Germline V CDR1 and CDR2: KGHSH, LQKENI. Trimming cost V 6 bases and J 8 bases, with 14 bases left between them. The CDR3 consists of 13 residues. The specimen was naive CD4+ T cells sorted from blood. Sample subset: CD45RA+ positively selected. The chain links TRBV18 to TRBJ2-1, with D maybe TRBD2 (6 bases). This receptor was obtained from a woman aged 25-40 years in good health. CDR3 coding DNA: TGTGCCAGCTCCCCCGGGGGAGCCGATGAGCAGTTCTTC. Translating it yields CASSPGGADEQFF.